This is a list of T cell receptor beta chains from one sample in a study of shared clonotypes between healthy human individuals. Repertoires were generated with immunoSEQ multiplex PCR, while TCRdb's copy carries only in-frame clones and drops some. The repertoire includes 2,500,000 or so clones, 80% to 95% of them detected once, and 0.37% sits in the top ten. The sample was naive CD4+ T cells from PBMCs. The receptors come from a man aged 18-30 years in good health. Some clones in this sample may be carry-over from other donors' samples. CDR3s include the opening cysteine and the closing phenylalanine or tryptophan. Fields, in order: D gene, J gene, clone size, V gene, CDR3 protein, CDR3 DNA. A D gene is named only where the DNA matches it firmly. Only part of the rows carry a size: once, few, many, or a class if the clone is expanded.

D: TRBD1; J: TRBJ1-1; size: .; V: TRBV28; CDR3: CASSSPSGTGGTEAFF; DNA: TGTGCCAGCAGTTCCCCCTCTGGGACAGGGGGCACTGAAGCTTTCTTT
D: TRBD2; J: TRBJ2-7; size: .; V: TRBV28; CDR3: CASSRGGIYEQYF; DNA: TGTGCCAGCAGTCGGGGGGGGATTTACGAGCAGTACTTC
D: .; J: TRBJ2-2; size: .; V: TRBV29-1; CDR3: CSVGSVYTGELFF; DNA: TGCAGCGTTGGTAGTGTATACACCGGGGAGCTGTTTTTT
D: .; J: TRBJ1-4; size: .; V: TRBV11-2; CDR3: CASSLGQTSREKLFF; DNA: TGTGCCAGCAGCTTAGGACAGACTTCGAGGGAAAAACTGTTTTTT
D: TRBD1; J: TRBJ1-1; size: few; V: TRBV7-9; CDR3: CASSFSPDREAFF; DNA: TGTGCCAGCAGCTTTAGTCCAGACAGGGAGGCTTTCTTT
D: .; J: TRBJ2-5; size: .; V: TRBV28; CDR3: CASSYRQRQETQYF; DNA: TGTGCCAGCAGTTACCGACAGCGGCAAGAGACCCAGTACTTC
D: .; J: TRBJ1-1; size: few; V: TRBV7-9; CDR3: CASSFFVDTEAFF; DNA: TGTGCCAGCAGCTTTTTCGTAGACACTGAAGCTTTCTTT
D: TRBD1; J: TRBJ1-5; size: .; V: TRBV18; CDR3: CASSSQGVGSNQPQHF; DNA: TGTGCCAGCTCATCACAGGGGGTTGGTAGCAATCAGCCCCAGCATTTT
D: TRBD2; J: TRBJ2-1; size: .; V: TRBV5-1; CDR3: CASSQGLAGGNEQFF; DNA: TGCGCCAGCAGCCAGGGACTAGCGGGAGGCAATGAGCAGTTCTTC
D: .; J: TRBJ1-1; size: .; V: TRBV7-8; CDR3: CASSLVFGASNTEAFF; DNA: TGTGCCAGCAGCTTAGTGTTTGGGGCTTCGAACACTGAAGCTTTCTTT
D: TRBD2; J: TRBJ2-1; size: .; V: TRBV5-4; CDR3: CASSPTTSEYNEQFF; DNA: TGTGCCAGCAGCCCCACGACTAGCGAATACAATGAGCAGTTCTTC
D: TRBD2; J: TRBJ2-3; size: .; V: TRBV30; CDR3: CAWSVQAGVTDTQYF; DNA: TGTGCCTGGAGTGTACAAGCGGGAGTGACAGATACGCAGTATTTT
D: TRBD2; J: TRBJ2-7; size: .; V: TRBV28; CDR3: CASSLGTSGSYEQYF; DNA: TGTGCCAGCAGTCTAGGGACTAGCGGGAGCTACGAGCAGTACTTC
D: TRBD1; J: TRBJ2-7; size: .; V: TRBV27; CDR3: CATTPGTGIHEQYF; DNA: TGTGCCACCACACCCGGGACAGGGATCCACGAGCAGTACTTC
D: TRBD2; J: TRBJ2-3; size: .; V: TRBV28; CDR3: CASSPTSGSKSDTQYF; DNA: TGTGCCAGCAGTCCCACTAGCGGGAGTAAGTCAGATACGCAGTATTTT
D: .; J: TRBJ2-3; size: .; V: TRBV4-1; CDR3: CASSPIISRTDTQYF; DNA: TGCGCCAGCAGCCCAATCATATCCCGCACAGATACGCAGTATTTT
D: .; J: TRBJ2-1; size: once; V: TRBV27; CDR3: CASSFSGNPSHEQFF; DNA: TGTGCCAGCAGTTTTTCGGGGAATCCATCCCATGAGCAGTTCTTC
D: .; J: TRBJ2-2; size: .; V: TRBV7-9; CDR3: CASSAPGSLQGGELFF; DNA: TGTGCCAGCAGCGCCCCCGGCTCTCTCCAGGGCGGGGAGCTGTTTTTT
D: .; J: TRBJ1-2; size: .; V: TRBV18; CDR3: CASSPLDGYTF; DNA: TGTGCCAGCTCACCACTGGATGGCTACACCTTC
D: TRBD1; J: TRBJ2-7; size: .; V: TRBV18; CDR3: CASSLGTGGLYEQYF; DNA: TGTGCCAGCTCACTGGGGACAGGGGGCCTCTACGAGCAGTACTTC
D: TRBD1; J: TRBJ1-1; size: .; V: TRBV11-2; CDR3: CASRFAGQMNTEAFF; DNA: TGTGCCAGCCGCTTTGCGGGACAGATGAACACTGAAGCTTTCTTT
D: .; J: TRBJ2-7; size: .; V: TRBV29-1; CDR3: CSVNVASYEQYF; DNA: TGCAGCGTTAATGTCGCAAGCTACGAGCAGTACTTC
D: .; J: TRBJ1-2; size: .; V: TRBV19; CDR3: CASSIQGFYGYTF; DNA: TGTGCCAGTAGTATACAGGGCTTCTATGGCTACACCTTC
D: TRBD1; J: TRBJ2-7; size: once; V: TRBV5-1; CDR3: CASSLSAGGHEQYF; DNA: TGCGCCAGCAGCTTGTCGGCAGGGGGACACGAGCAGTACTTC
D: TRBD2; J: TRBJ2-3; size: .; V: TRBV7-3; CDR3: CASSSIPPSGRTGLNTDTQYF; DNA: TGTGCCAGCAGCTCGATTCCCCCTAGCGGGAGGACAGGGCTAAACACAGATACGCAGTATTTT
D: .; J: TRBJ1-1; size: .; V: TRBV5-1; CDR3: CASSTSSGANTEAFF; DNA: TGCGCCAGCAGCACTTCTTCCGGGGCGAACACTGAAGCTTTCTTT
D: .; J: TRBJ1-2; size: .; V: TRBV29-1; CDR3: CSVGYGYTF; DNA: TGCAGCGTTGGTTATGGCTACACCTTC
D: TRBD2; J: TRBJ2-5; size: .; V: TRBV4-3; CDR3: CASSQEGTPGGGETQYF; DNA: TGCGCCAGCAGCCAAGAGGGGACTCCGGGAGGAGGAGAGACCCAGTACTTC
D: TRBD2; J: TRBJ2-7; size: .; V: TRBV5-4; CDR3: CASSLGTSGPYEQYF; DNA: TGTGCCAGCAGCCTCGGGACTAGCGGACCCTACGAGCAGTACTTC
D: .; J: TRBJ1-5; size: once; V: TRBV7-9; CDR3: CASSLDRPGAPQHF; DNA: TGTGCCAGCAGCTTAGACAGGCCCGGGGCGCCCCAGCATTTT
D: .; J: TRBJ1-1; size: .; V: TRBV7-3; CDR3: CASSLLGTGTEAFF; DNA: TGTGCCAGCAGCTTATTGGGTACGGGCACTGAAGCTTTCTTT
D: TRBD1; J: TRBJ1-1; size: .; V: TRBV5-1; CDR3: CASSLTIRGIRTEAFF; DNA: TGCGCCAGCAGCTTGACGATCAGGGGGATACGAACTGAAGCTTTCTTT
D: TRBD1; J: TRBJ1-2; size: .; V: TRBV6-5; CDR3: CASSRGLGNYGYTF; DNA: TGTGCCAGCAGTAGGGGGCTGGGGAACTATGGCTACACCTTC
D: .; J: TRBJ2-2; size: .; V: TRBV7-2; CDR3: CASSLPAQAGNTGELFF; DNA: TGTGCCAGCAGCTTACCAGCGCAAGCGGGTAACACCGGGGAGCTGTTTTTT
D: .; J: TRBJ2-1; size: few; V: TRBV5-1; CDR3: CASDEAGSSYNEQFF; DNA: TGCGCCTCTGATGAGGCGGGTAGCTCCTACAATGAGCAGTTCTTC
D: TRBD1; J: TRBJ1-2; size: few; V: TRBV6-6; CDR3: CASRITGGNGYTF; DNA: TGTGCCAGCAGAATCACAGGGGGCAATGGCTACACCTTC
D: TRBD1; J: TRBJ1-5; size: .; V: TRBV15; CDR3: CATSRHTGGGNQPQHF; DNA: TGTGCCACCAGCAGGCATACAGGGGGCGGGAATCAGCCCCAGCATTTT
D: TRBD1; J: TRBJ1-5; size: few; V: TRBV7-9; CDR3: CASSSSGQNQPQHF; DNA: TGTGCCAGCAGCAGCTCGGGACAGAATCAGCCCCAGCATTTT
D: .; J: TRBJ2-4; size: .; V: TRBV7-8; CDR3: CASSRERRNIQYF; DNA: TGTGCCAGCAGCCGAGAGCGGCGAAACATTCAGTACTTC
D: TRBD1; J: TRBJ2-3; size: .; V: TRBV5-1; CDR3: CASSLGQGLSDTQYF; DNA: TGCGCCAGCAGCCTGGGACAGGGGCTATCGGATACGCAGTATTTT
D: .; J: TRBJ2-5; size: .; V: TRBV5-1; CDR3: CASSLLGQETQYF; DNA: TGCGCCAGCAGCTTGCTAGGCCAAGAGACCCAGTACTTC
D: TRBD1; J: TRBJ1-1; size: .; V: TRBV6-5; CDR3: CASRPPGQINTEAFF; DNA: TGTGCCAGCAGGCCCCCGGGACAGATCAACACTGAAGCTTTCTTT
D: TRBD2; J: TRBJ2-1; size: .; V: TRBV19; CDR3: CASRGLAGSRMSSYNEQFF; DNA: TGTGCCAGTAGGGGACTAGCGGGCTCCAGGATGAGCTCCTACAATGAGCAGTTCTTC
D: TRBD1; J: TRBJ2-2; size: .; V: TRBV27; CDR3: CASSYRGPGTGELFF; DNA: TGTGCCAGCAGTTACAGGGGGCCCGGCACCGGGGAGCTGTTTTTT
D: TRBD2; J: TRBJ2-1; size: once; V: TRBV5-1; CDR3: CASSPLAGGPNEQFF; DNA: TGCGCCAGCAGCCCCTTGGCGGGAGGGCCGAATGAGCAGTTCTTC
D: TRBD2; J: TRBJ2-1; size: .; V: TRBV11-2; CDR3: CASSLTPRLAVYNEQFF; DNA: TGTGCCAGCAGCTTAACCCCCAGACTAGCGGTATACAATGAGCAGTTCTTC
D: .; J: TRBJ2-3; size: .; V: TRBV28; CDR3: CASSLFVGGTDTQYF; DNA: TGTGCCAGCAGTTTATTCGTAGGAGGCACAGATACGCAGTATTTT
D: .; J: TRBJ2-1; size: .; V: TRBV27; CDR3: CASSLGRRWNEQFF; DNA: TGTGCCAGCAGCCTGGGCCGCCGGTGGAATGAGCAGTTCTTC
D: TRBD2; J: TRBJ2-2; size: once; V: TRBV5-1; CDR3: CASFSGTEGYTGELFF; DNA: TGCGCCAGTTTTAGCGGGACGGAGGGATACACCGGGGAGCTGTTTTTT
D: .; J: TRBJ2-3; size: once; V: TRBV28; CDR3: CASSSPPRATDTQYF; DNA: TGTGCCAGCAGTTCGCCCCCGCGGGCCACAGATACGCAGTATTTT
D: TRBD2; J: TRBJ2-7; size: .; V: TRBV11-1; CDR3: CASSKRTSGSYEQYF; DNA: TGTGCCAGCAGCAAGAGGACTAGCGGGAGCTACGAGCAGTACTTC